This T cell receptor (beta chain) was identified in a study of blood T cell repertoires in COVID-19. V trimming: 4 bases; J trimming: 4 bases; junction bases outside the gene matches: 18. CDR1 SGHRS and CDR2 YFSETQ come from the germline V gene. This CDR3 comprises 18 residues. Method: immunoSEQ multiplex PCR; TCRdb's copy keeps in-frame clones and lacks some. The sample lists 130,000 or so clones, 80% to 90% occurring once. The sequenced sample was PBMCs or T cells enriched from blood (not recorded which). This sequence originates from a man aged 40-55 years with acute COVID-19. J is TRBJ2-7 and V is TRBV5-1, with 9 bases aligning to TRBD1. The CDR3 nucleotides are TGCGCCAGCAGCATCGGACAGGGGTTGGCTCTACTGCAGTACGAGCAGTACTTC. It yields the protein CASSIGQGLALLQYEQYF.